This paragraph reports one TCR beta chain. J gave up 6 bases and V 10 bases, and 9 bases lay outside the gene matches. Germline assignment: CDR1 LGHDT and CDR2 YNNKEL (reference sequence). The CDR3 is made up of 14 amino acids. This sample is part of a study of blood T cell repertoires in COVID-19. Study-level information: Italy, Spain and the United States were the sources of the convalescent and acute COVID-19 samples.

Original data processing: By means of reference gene primer amplification, nucleated cell counts were estimated. Only in-frame clones appear in the TCRdb table, and some are missing; sequencing was by immunoSEQ multiplex PCR. For V, J and clone size, that table is used; D and trimming come from the DNA. The repertoire consists of approximately 90,000 clones, with around 86% occurring once and the leading ten covering approximately 3.9%. The sequence was collected from a man aged 60 to 69 with acute or convalescent COVID-19. The V and J genes are TRBV3-1 (or the pseudogene TRBV3-2) and TRBJ2-1, with 10 bases matching TRBD1. The sequenced sample consisted of peripheral blood. CDR3 sequence: CATRTGGKSNEQFF. The CDR3 coding sequence is TGTGCCACCCGGACAGGGGGAAAATCCAATGAGCAGTTCTTC.